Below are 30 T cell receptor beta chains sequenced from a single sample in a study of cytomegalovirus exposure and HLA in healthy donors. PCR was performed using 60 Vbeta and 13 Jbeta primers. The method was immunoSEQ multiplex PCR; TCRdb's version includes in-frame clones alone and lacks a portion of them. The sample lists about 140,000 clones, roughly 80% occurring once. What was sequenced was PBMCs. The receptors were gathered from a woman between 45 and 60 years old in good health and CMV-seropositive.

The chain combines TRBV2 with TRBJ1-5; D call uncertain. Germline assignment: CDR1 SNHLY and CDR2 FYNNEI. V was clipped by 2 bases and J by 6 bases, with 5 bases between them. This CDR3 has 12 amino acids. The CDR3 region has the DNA TGTGCCAGCAGTGAATCTTTTCAGCCCCAGCATTTT. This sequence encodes CASSESFQPQHF.

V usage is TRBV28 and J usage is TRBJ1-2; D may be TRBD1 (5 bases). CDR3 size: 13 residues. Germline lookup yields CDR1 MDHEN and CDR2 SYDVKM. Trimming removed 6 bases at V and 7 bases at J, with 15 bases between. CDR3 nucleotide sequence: TGTGCCAGCAGAAAGAACGTAGGGGTTGGCTACACCTTC. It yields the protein CASRKNVGVGYTF.

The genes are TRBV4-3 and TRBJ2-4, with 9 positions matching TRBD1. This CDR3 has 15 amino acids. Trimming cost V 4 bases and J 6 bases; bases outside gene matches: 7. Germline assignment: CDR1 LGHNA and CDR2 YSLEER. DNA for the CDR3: TGCGCCAGCAGCCCCTCGACAGGGGGAGGAAACATTCAGTACTTC. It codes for CASSPSTGGGNIQYF.

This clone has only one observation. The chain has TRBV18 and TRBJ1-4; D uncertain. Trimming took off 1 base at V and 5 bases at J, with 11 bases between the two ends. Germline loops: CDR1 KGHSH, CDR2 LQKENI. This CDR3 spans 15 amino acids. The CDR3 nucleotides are TGTGCCAGCTCACCACTTCACAGCGGGAATGAAAAACTGTTTTTT. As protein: CASSPLHSGNEKLFF.

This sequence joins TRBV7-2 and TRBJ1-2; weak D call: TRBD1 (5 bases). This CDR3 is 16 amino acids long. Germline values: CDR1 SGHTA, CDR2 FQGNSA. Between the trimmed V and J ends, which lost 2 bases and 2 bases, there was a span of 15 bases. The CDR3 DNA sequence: TGTGCCAGCAGCTTAATTAGGGGAGGGCCCAACTATGGCTACACCTTC. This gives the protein CASSLIRGGPNYGYTF.

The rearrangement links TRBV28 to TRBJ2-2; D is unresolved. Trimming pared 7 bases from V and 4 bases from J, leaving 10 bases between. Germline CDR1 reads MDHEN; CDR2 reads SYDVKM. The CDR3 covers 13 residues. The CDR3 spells CASMSGTTGELFF. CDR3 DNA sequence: TGTGCCAGCATGAGTGGTACCACCGGGGAGCTGTTTTTT.

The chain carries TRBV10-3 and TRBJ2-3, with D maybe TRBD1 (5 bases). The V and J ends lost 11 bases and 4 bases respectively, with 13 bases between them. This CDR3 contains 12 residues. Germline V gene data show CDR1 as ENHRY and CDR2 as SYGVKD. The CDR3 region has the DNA TGTGCCGCCACAGGAAATCCAGATACGCAGTATTTT. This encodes CAATGNPDTQYF.

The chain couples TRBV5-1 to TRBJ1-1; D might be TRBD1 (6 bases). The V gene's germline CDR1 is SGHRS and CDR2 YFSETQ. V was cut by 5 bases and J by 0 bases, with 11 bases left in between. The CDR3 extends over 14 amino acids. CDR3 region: CASSSGGMNTEAFF. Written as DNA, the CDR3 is TGCGCCAGCAGTTCTGGGGGCATGAACACTGAAGCTTTCTTT.

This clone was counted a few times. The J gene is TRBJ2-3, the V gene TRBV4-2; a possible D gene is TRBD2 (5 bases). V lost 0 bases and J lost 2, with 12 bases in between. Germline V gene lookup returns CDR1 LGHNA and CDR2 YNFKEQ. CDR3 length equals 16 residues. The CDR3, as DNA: TGTGCCAGCAGCCAAGATGTGGTGGGAGTCACAGATACGCAGTATTTT. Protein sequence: CASSQDVVGVTDTQYF.

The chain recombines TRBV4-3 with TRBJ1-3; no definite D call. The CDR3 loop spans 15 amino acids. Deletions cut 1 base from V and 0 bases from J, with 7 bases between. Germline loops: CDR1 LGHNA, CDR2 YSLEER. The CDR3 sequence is CASSQAGSSGNTIYF. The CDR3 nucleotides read TGCGCCAGCAGCCAAGCAGGCTCCTCTGGAAACACCATATATTTT.

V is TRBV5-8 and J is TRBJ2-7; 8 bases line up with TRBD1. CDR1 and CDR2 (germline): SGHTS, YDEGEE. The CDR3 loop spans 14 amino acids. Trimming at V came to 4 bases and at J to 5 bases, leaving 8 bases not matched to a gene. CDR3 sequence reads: CASSPRTGFHEQYF. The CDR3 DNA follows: TGTGCCAGCAGCCCCCGGACAGGGTTCCACGAGCAGTACTTC.

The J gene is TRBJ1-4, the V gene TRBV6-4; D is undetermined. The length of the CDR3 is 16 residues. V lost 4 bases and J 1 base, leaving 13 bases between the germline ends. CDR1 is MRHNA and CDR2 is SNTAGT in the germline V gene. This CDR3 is CASSVEPAGTNEKLFF. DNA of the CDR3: TGTGCCAGCAGTGTCGAACCCGCGGGAACTAATGAAAAACTGTTTTTT.

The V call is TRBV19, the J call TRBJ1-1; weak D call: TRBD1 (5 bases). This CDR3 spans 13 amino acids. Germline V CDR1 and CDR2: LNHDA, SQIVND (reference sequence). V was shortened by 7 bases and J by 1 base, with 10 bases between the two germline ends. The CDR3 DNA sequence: TGTGCCAGTATAAGGGACTCGAACACTGAAGCTTTCTTT. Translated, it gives CASIRDSNTEAFF. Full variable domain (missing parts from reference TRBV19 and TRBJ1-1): DGGITQSPKYLFRKEGQNVTLSCEQNLNHDAMYWYRQDPGQGLRLIYYSQIVNDFQKGDIAEGYSVSREKKESFPLTVTSAQKNPTAFYLCASIRDSNTEAFFGQGTRLTVV.

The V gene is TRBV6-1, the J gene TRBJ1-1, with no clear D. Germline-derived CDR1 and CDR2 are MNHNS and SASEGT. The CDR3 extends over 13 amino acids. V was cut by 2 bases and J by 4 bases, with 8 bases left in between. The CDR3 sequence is CASSEMRVTEAFF. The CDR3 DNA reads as TGTGCCAGCAGTGAAATGAGGGTCACTGAAGCTTTCTTT.

The CDR3: CASSRIGGTTEAFF. The CDR3 coding sequence is TGCGCCAGCAGCCGAATAGGGGGAACCACTGAAGCTTTCTTT. The gene calls are TRBV5-1 and TRBJ1-1; D is possibly TRBD1 (6 bases). V shed 4 bases and J shed 4 bases, with 14 bases lying between them. The CDR3 is 14 amino acids. Germline CDR1 is SGHRS and CDR2 is YFSETQ.

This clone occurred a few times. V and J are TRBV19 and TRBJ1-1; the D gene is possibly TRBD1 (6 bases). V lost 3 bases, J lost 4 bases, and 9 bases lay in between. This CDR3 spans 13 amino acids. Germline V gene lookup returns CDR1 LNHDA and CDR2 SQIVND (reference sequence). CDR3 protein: CASSMARGTEAFF. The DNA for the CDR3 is TGTGCCAGTAGTATGGCCAGGGGCACTGAAGCTTTCTTT. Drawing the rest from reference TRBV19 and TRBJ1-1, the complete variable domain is DGGITQSPKYLFRKEGQNVTLSCEQNLNHDAMYWYRQDPGQGLRLIYYSQIVNDFQKGDIAEGYSVSREKKESFPLTVTSAQKNPTAFYLCASSMARGTEAFFGQGTRLTVV.

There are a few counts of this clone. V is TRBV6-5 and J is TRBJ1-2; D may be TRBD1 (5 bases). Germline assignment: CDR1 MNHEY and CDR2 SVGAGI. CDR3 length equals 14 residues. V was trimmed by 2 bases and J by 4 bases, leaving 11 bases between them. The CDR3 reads CASSYEGVGYGYTF. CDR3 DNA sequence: TGTGCCAGCAGTTACGAAGGGGTGGGCTATGGCTACACCTTC.

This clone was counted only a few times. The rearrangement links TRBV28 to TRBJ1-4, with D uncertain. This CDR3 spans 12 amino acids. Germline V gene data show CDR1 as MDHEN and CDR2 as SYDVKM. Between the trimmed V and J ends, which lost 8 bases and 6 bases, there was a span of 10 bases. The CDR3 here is CASHGRYEKLFF. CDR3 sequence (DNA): TGTGCCAGCCATGGGAGGTATGAAAAACTGTTTTTT.

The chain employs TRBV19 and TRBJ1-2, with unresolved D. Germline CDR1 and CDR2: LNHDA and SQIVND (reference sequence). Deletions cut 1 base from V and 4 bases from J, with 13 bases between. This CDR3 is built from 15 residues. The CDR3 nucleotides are TGTGCCAGTAGTATAGCCGCGGTAAGCGGCTATGGCTACACCTTC. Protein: CASSIAAVSGYGYTF.

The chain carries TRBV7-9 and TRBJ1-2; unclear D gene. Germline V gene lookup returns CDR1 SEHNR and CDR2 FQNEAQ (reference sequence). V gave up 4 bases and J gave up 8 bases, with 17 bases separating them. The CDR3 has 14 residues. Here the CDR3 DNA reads TGTGCCAGCAGCTCTGGTGCCCCCGCTAGGGGCTACACCTTC. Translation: CASSSGAPARGYTF.

CDR3 residues: CASSPAWGGSYNEQFF. The CDR3 coding sequence is TGTGCCAGCAGCCCAGCGTGGGGCGGTTCCTACAATGAGCAGTTCTTC. The chain links TRBV7-9 to TRBJ2-1; a weak D match, TRBD1 (5 bases). Germline V gene sequence: CDR1 SEHNR, CDR2 FQNEAQ (reference sequence). The CDR3 is 16 amino acids. With 5 bases removed from V and 1 base from J, the gap between germline ends came to 15 bases. The entire variable domain, with the rest obtained from reference TRBV7-9 and TRBJ2-1, is as follows: DTGVSQNPRHKITKRGQNVTFRCDPISEHNRLYWYRQTLGQGPEFLTYFQNEAQLEKSRLLSDRFSAERPKGSFSTLEIQRTEQGDSAMYLCASSPAWGGSYNEQFFGPGTRLTVL.

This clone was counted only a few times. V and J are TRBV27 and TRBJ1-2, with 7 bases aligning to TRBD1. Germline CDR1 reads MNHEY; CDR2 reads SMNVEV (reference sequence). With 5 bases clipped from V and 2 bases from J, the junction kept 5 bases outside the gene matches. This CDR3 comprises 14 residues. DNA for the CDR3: TGTGCCAGCAGTCCACAGGGGTTGAACTATGGCTACACCTTC. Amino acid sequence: CASSPQGLNYGYTF.

For the CDR3, the DNA is TGTGCCAGTAGAAGGGCCTTCAGGGCAGAGACCCAGTACTTC. This encodes CASRRAFRAETQYF. The V gene is TRBV19, the J gene TRBJ2-5, with a possible D match to TRBD1 (5 bases). The CDR3 has 14 amino acids. CDR1 is LNHDA, CDR2 SQIVND, per germline (reference sequence). V was shortened by 6 bases and J by 4 bases, with 15 bases between the two germline ends. Full variable domain (remainder filled in from reference TRBV19 and TRBJ2-5): DGGITQSPKYLFRKEGQNVTLSCEQNLNHDAMYWYRQDPGQGLRLIYYSQIVNDFQKGDIAEGYSVSREKKESFPLTVTSAQKNPTAFYLCASRRAFRAETQYFGPGTRLLVL.

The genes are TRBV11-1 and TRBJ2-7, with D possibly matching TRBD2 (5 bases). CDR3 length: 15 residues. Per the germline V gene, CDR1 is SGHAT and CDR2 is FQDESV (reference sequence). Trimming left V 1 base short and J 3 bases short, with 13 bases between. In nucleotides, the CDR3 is TGTGCCAGCAGCTTAGGAGCGGCGGGTAACTACGAGCAGTACTTC. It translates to CASSLGAAGNYEQYF.

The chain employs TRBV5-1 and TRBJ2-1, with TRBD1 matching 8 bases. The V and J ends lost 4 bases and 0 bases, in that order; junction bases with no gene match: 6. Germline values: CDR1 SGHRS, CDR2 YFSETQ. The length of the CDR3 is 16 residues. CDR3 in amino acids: CASSTVGTGSYNEQFF. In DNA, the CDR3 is TGCGCCAGCAGCACGGTTGGGACAGGCTCCTACAATGAGCAGTTCTTC.

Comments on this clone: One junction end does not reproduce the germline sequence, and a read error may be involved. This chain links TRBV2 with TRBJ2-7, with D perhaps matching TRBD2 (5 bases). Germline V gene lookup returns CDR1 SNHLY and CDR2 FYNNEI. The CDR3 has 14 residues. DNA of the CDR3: TGTGCCAGCAGTGAACGGCGAGGAGACTACGCGCAGTACTTC. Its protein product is CASSERRGDYAQYF. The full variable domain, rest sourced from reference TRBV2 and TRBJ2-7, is EPEVTQTPSHQVTQMGQEVILRCVPISNHLYFYWYRQILGQKVEFLVSFYNNEISEKSEIFDDQFSVERPDGSNFTLKIRSTKLEDSAMYFCASSERRGDYAQYFGPGTRLTVT.

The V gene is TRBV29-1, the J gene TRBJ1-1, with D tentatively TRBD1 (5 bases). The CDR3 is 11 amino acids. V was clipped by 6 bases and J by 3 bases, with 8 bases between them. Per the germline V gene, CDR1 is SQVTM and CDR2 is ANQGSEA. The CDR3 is CSVGGDTEAFF. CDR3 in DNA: TGCAGCGTGGGGGGAGACACTGAAGCTTTCTTT.

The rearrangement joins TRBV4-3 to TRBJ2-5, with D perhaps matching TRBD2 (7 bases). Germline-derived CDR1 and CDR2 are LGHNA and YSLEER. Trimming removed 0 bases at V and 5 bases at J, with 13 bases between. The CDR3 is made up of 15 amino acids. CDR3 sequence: CASSQEGTTGETQYF. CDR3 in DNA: TGCGCCAGCAGCCAAGAAGGGACTACAGGGGAGACCCAGTACTTC.

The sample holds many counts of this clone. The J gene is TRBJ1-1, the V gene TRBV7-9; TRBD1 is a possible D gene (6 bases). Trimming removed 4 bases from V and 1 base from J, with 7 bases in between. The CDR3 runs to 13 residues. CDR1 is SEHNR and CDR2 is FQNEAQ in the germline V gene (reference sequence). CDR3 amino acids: CASSWGQNTEAFF. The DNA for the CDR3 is TGTGCCAGCAGCTGGGGACAGAACACTGAAGCTTTCTTT.

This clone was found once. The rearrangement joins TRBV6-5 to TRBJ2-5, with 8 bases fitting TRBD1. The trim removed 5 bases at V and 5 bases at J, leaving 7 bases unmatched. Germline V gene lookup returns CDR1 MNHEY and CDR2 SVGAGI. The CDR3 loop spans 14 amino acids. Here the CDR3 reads CASSPRTGFETQYF. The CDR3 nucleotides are TGTGCCAGCAGTCCCCGGACAGGGTTTGAGACCCAGTACTTC.